Listed here are 20 T cell receptor beta chains from one sample, sequenced in a study of T cells after posttransplantation cyclophosphamide. Profiling relied on immunoSEQ multiplex PCR, and the TCRdb table lists in-frame clones only, not all of them. Of under 8,500 clones listed, over 70% were seen once; the top ten hold 20% to 25%. Treatment was busulfan-fludarabine conditioning, a marrow graft, and cyclophosphamide on days +3 and +4. The sequencing used PBMCs, collected approximately 1,400 days after allogeneic stem cell transplant with posttransplant cyclophosphamide. These receptors all stem from a male patient between 25 and 39 years old who received an allogeneic stem cell transplant from a related donor, was CMV-positive, and had acute GVHD only. Some T cells may be graft donor cells.

The chain has TRBV7-9 and TRBJ1-3; 7 nucleotides line up with TRBD1. The CDR3 extends over 16 amino acids. V shed 5 bases and J 2 bases; nucleotides not matched to a gene: 9. CDR1 and CDR2 from the germline V gene are SEHNR and FQNEAQ (reference sequence). CDR3 in amino acids: CASSQPGTAAGNTIYF. The CDR3, as DNA: TGTGCCAGCAGCCAACCCGGGACAGCCGCTGGAAACACCATATATTTT.

The CDR3 coding sequence is TGTGCCAGCAGTAGGGGGACGCACTCGTACACTGAAGCTTTCTTT. Protein: CASSRGTHSYTEAFF. This chain links TRBV6-5 with TRBJ1-1; maybe TRBD1 (6 bases). The CDR3 runs 15 residues. Germline CDR1 reads MNHEY; CDR2 reads SVGAGI. V was clipped by 5 bases and J by 3 bases, with 16 bases between them.

The rearrangement uses TRBV7-9 and TRBJ1-6, with 7 bases lining up with TRBD1. Germline assignment: CDR1 SEHNR and CDR2 FQNEAQ (reference sequence). This CDR3 has 15 amino acids. Trimming took 4 bases from V and 6 from J; bases not matched to a gene: 6. This CDR3 reads CASSSRGQSNSPLHF. The CDR3 coding sequence is TGTGCCAGCAGCTCCCGGGGACAGTCTAATTCACCCCTCCACTTT.

This chain connects TRBV6-4 to TRBJ2-1; TRBD2 aligns across 9 bases. Germline CDR1 reads MRHNA; CDR2 reads SNTAGT. The V segment lost 6 bases and the J segment 6 bases; nucleotides outside the gene matches: 0. The CDR3 is 12 residues long. The CDR3 nucleotides read TGTGCCAGCAGGACTAGCGGCAATGAGCAGTTCTTC. Amino acid sequence: CASRTSGNEQFF.

This rearrangement joins TRBV10-2 to TRBJ1-1; 11 nucleotides align to TRBD1. The germline CDR1 and CDR2 sequences are WSHSY and SAAADI. The CDR3 runs 19 residues. The junction had 10 bases not matched to a gene; V was cut back by 0 bases and J by 1 base. The CDR3 loop is CASSESDRGLVYGNTEAFF. The CDR3 region has the DNA TGCGCCAGCAGTGAGTCGGACAGGGGGCTTGTCTATGGGAACACTGAAGCTTTCTTT.

The V gene is TRBV6-5, the J gene TRBJ1-2, with no clear D. The V end was cut by 0 bases, the J end by 0 bases, with 8 bases between. CDR3 length: 15 residues. Germline lookup yields CDR1 MNHEY and CDR2 SVGAGI. The CDR3 loop is CASSYSPEANYGYTF. DNA for the CDR3: TGTGCCAGCAGTTACTCGCCAGAAGCTAACTATGGCTACACCTTC.

This chain uses TRBV14 with TRBJ1-4; TRBD1 is a possible D gene (5 bases). V was cut by 6 bases and J by 8 bases, with 13 bases left in between. Germline lookup yields CDR1 SGHDN and CDR2 FVKESK. The CDR3 is made up of 13 amino acids. Written as DNA, the CDR3 is TGTGCCAGCAGACCGCAGGGTACCGAAAAACTGTTTTTT. Its protein product is CASRPQGTEKLFF.

This chain uses TRBV7-8 with TRBJ1-4; 7 nucleotides line up with TRBD1. Germline-derived CDR1 and CDR2 are SGHVS and FQNEAQ. V lost 5 bases, J lost 6 bases, and 12 bases stayed unmatched. The CDR3 has 16 residues. The CDR3 nucleotides are TGTGCCAGCAGCCTCGGTTGGGGCAGGGGGGATGAAAAACTGTTTTTT. Its protein is CASSLGWGRGDEKLFF.

This sequence joins TRBV4-3 and TRBJ1-2, with a possible D match to TRBD1 (5 bases). Germline CDR1 LGHNA, CDR2 YSLEER. The CDR3 is 18 residues long. V gave up 0 bases and J gave up 2 bases, with 19 bases separating them. CDR3 coding DNA: TGCGCCAGCAGCCAAGATTGGATCCCAGGGTACATGAACTATGGCTACACCTTC. Its protein product is CASSQDWIPGYMNYGYTF.

This clone was detected only a few times. The J gene is TRBJ1-5, the V gene TRBV27; 7 bases align to TRBD1. V trimming: 8 bases; J trimming: 5 bases; junction bases outside the gene matches: 6. The CDR3 sequence is 13 residues long. CDR1 MNHEY and CDR2 SMNVEV come from the germline V gene (reference sequence). CDR3 amino acids: CASGRGQDQPQHF. Here the CDR3 DNA reads TGTGCCAGCGGAAGGGGGCAGGATCAGCCCCAGCATTTT.

The gene calls are TRBV6-5 and TRBJ2-7, with D possibly TRBD2 on 5 matching bases. The CDR3 spans 12 residues. Germline-derived CDR1 and CDR2 are MNHEY and SVGAGI. V was clipped by 6 bases and J by 3 bases, with 9 bases between them. CDR3 in amino acids: CASRDYRYEQYF. CDR3 DNA: TGTGCCAGCAGAGACTATCGCTACGAGCAGTACTTC.

The chain joins TRBV10-1 to TRBJ2-7; the match to TRBD1 covers 7 bases. J was trimmed by 5 bases and V by 2 bases; bases with no gene match: 3. The germline V gene encodes CDR1 WNHNN and CDR2 SYGVQD (reference sequence). The CDR3 has 13 amino acids. CDR3 protein: CASSENRGHEQYF. The CDR3 DNA follows: TGCGCCAGCAGTGAGAACAGGGGCCACGAGCAGTACTTC.

This sequence joins TRBV19 and TRBJ1-3, with a weak D call TRBD1 (6 bases). V dropped 6 bases and J dropped 2 bases, with 17 bases sitting between them. The CDR3 contains 16 residues. CDR1 and CDR2 (germline): LNHDA, SQIVND (reference sequence). The CDR3 DNA is TGTGCCAGTAGCTGGTCCCAGGGGCGTACTGGAAACACCATATATTTT. The encoded protein is CASSWSQGRTGNTIYF.

This clone was counted a single time. The V gene is TRBV2, the J gene TRBJ1-1; no clear D gene. Trimming took off 8 bases at V and 0 bases at J, with 13 bases between the two ends. In germline, CDR1 is SNHLY, CDR2 FYNNEI. The length of the CDR3 is 14 residues. The CDR3 sequence is CASRLDGMNTEAFF. CDR3 DNA sequence: TGTGCCAGCCGGCTAGACGGGATGAACACTGAAGCTTTCTTT.

This clone was observed a single time. J is TRBJ2-2 and V is TRBV13; D possibly corresponds to TRBD2 (6 bases). The germline V gene encodes CDR1 PRHDT and CDR2 FYEKMQ (reference sequence). Trimming cost V 5 bases and J 6 bases, with 7 bases left between them. The CDR3 is 12 amino acids. The CDR3 DNA is TGTGCCAGCAGCCCGGGAGCCGGGGAGCTGTTTTTT. Amino acids: CASSPGAGELFF.

The genes are TRBV11-2 and TRBJ1-1, with 7 bases matching TRBD1. With 5 bases clipped from V and 0 bases from J, the junction kept 6 bases outside the gene matches. Germline assignment: CDR1 SGHAT and CDR2 FQNNGV. The CDR3 length is 15 residues. As DNA, the CDR3 is TGTGCCAGCAGCGATCGGGACAGTTTGAACACTGAAGCTTTCTTT. This translates into CASSDRDSLNTEAFF.

The V and J genes are TRBV11-2 and TRBJ2-3; D remains ambiguous. The germline CDR1 and CDR2 sequences are SGHAT and FQNNGV. The V end lost 5 bases, the J end lost 3 bases, and 12 bases lay between the germline ends. CDR3 size: 14 residues. The CDR3 DNA is TGTGCCAGCAGCCAAGCGTGGAAAACAGATACGCAGTATTTT. Translated, it gives CASSQAWKTDTQYF.

The V call is TRBV19, the J call TRBJ2-2, with TRBD2 matching 12 bases. CDR1 LNHDA and CDR2 SQIVND come from the germline V gene (reference sequence). This CDR3 has 17 residues. V was pared by 8 bases and J by 4 bases, with 11 bases of the junction left unmatched. The chain's CDR3 is CASEFLLAGGTTGELFF. The CDR3 DNA reads TGTGCCAGTGAGTTTCTCCTAGCGGGGGGGACCACCGGGGAGCTGTTTTTT.

This clone was counted a few times. The chain links TRBV5-1 to TRBJ2-5; D is unresolved. Germline V gene sequence: CDR1 SGHRS, CDR2 YFSETQ. The V end lost 0 bases, the J end lost 5 bases, and 5 bases lay between the germline ends. This CDR3 is built from 12 residues. The CDR3 DNA reads as TGCGCCAGCAGCTTGGCCGGGGAGACCCAGTACTTC. Translated: CASSLAGETQYF.

This sequence joins TRBV19 and TRBJ1-6; D unresolved. The CDR3 totals 15 residues. The germline CDR1 and CDR2 sequences are LNHDA and SQIVND (reference sequence). The V and J ends lost 2 bases and 2 bases respectively, with 7 bases between them. The DNA of the CDR3 is TGTGCCAGTAGTATAACAATGGCCTATAATTCACCCCTCCACTTT. Its translation is CASSITMAYNSPLHF.